The clone carrying this TCR beta chain was detected many times. The data are from a study of T cells in Graves' hyperthyroidism and ophthalmopathy. V lost 6 bases to trimming and J lost 0 bases, with 12 bases between them. The CDR3 has 15 amino acids. Germline V gene lookup returns CDR1 MNHEY and CDR2 SMNVEV (reference sequence). RNA transcripts provided the source from which TCR beta CDR3 regions were amplified. First-round RT-PCR targeting the TCR CDR3 was performed with the HTBI primer set. TCRdb reprocessed the multiplex PCR reads via MiXCR and lists one record per CDR3 protein. Among hundreds of thousands of distinct CDR3 sequences listed, roughly 15% were seen once.

V is TRBV27 and J is TRBJ1-5, with a possible D match to TRBD1 (6 bases). This receptor was obtained from a woman aged 35 to 49 with Graves' ophthalmopathy. The sequencing sample was made of blood. DNA for the CDR3: TGTGCCAGCAGCCCTGGGGGCGGTAGCAATCAGCCCCAGCATTTT. Amino acid sequence: CASSPGGGSNQPQHF.